Shown below are 13 T cell receptor beta chains from a single sample sequenced in a study of T cell repertoires in cytomegalovirus infection. Their antigens are not known. TCRdb re-called the reads with MiXCR, one entry per CDR3 protein. The sample includes about 120,000 distinct CDR3 sequences, around 10% of them seen just once. Sequencing was performed on PBMCs, sequenced either directly or after in vitro stimulation (not recorded which). Receptors were obtained from a human donor in good health (CMV status not recorded). Some clones in this sample may be carry-over from other donors' samples.

This clonotype came up a few times. V usage is TRBV7-3 and J usage is TRBJ1-2, with D possibly TRBD1 on 5 matching bases. In germline, CDR1 is SGHTA, CDR2 FQGTGA. The CDR3 consists of 20 residues. V was pared by 5 bases and J by 1 base, with 29 bases between. CDR3 protein: CASSNSASSADRGVNYGYTF. The CDR3 region has the DNA TGTGCCAGCAGCAATTCCGCATCATCGGCAGACCGAGGGGTTAACTATGGCTACACCTTC. Drawing the rest from reference TRBV7-3 and TRBJ1-2, the complete variable domain is GAGVSQTPSNKVTEKGKYVELRCDPISGHTALYWYRQSLGQGPEFLIYFQGTGAADDSGLPNDRFFAVRPEGSVSTLKIQRTERGDSAVYLCASSNSASSADRGVNYGYTFGSGTRLTVV.

V gene TRBV7-2 combines with J gene TRBJ1-1; possibly TRBD1 for D (5 bases). The CDR3 extends over 13 amino acids. Germline V gives CDR1 SGHTA, CDR2 FQGNSA. The V and J ends lost 5 bases and 8 bases respectively, with 15 bases between them. Here the CDR3 reads CASSPGSGREAFF. The CDR3 DNA reads TGTGCCAGCAGCCCCGGATCGGGGCGCGAAGCTTTCTTT.

This clonotype occurred a few times. J is TRBJ2-3 and V is TRBV27; D is possibly TRBD1 (5 bases). V lost 6 bases to trimming and J lost 8 bases, with 15 bases between them. Germline V gives CDR1 MNHEY, CDR2 SMNVEV (reference sequence). The CDR3 runs to 13 residues. This chain's CDR3 is CASSNRPVGTQYF. CDR3 coding DNA: TGTGCCAGCAGCAACAGGCCGGTGGGTACGCAGTATTTT.

The chain's CDR3 is CASSKTDNSPLHF. For the CDR3, the DNA is TGTGCCAGCAGTAAGACAGATAATTCACCCCTCCACTTT. The V gene is TRBV2, the J gene TRBJ1-6; maybe TRBD1 (5 bases). V was cut by 5 bases and J by 5 bases, with 7 bases left in between. This CDR3 spans 13 amino acids. The germline CDR1 and CDR2 sequences are SNHLY and FYNNEI.

In this sample, this clonotype turned up many times. The V gene is TRBV15, the J gene TRBJ1-4; a weak D match, TRBD1 (6 bases). V lost 0 bases to trimming and J lost 8 bases, with 16 bases between them. This CDR3 is built from 16 residues. Germline V gives CDR1 LNHNV, CDR2 YYDKDF (reference sequence). CDR3 loop: CATSRDVGQWGEKLFF. In DNA, the CDR3 is TGTGCCACCAGCAGAGACGTTGGACAGTGGGGAGAAAAACTGTTTTTT.

This clonotype was recorded many times. V and J are TRBV19 and TRBJ2-5; 13 nucleotides line up with TRBD2. From germline, CDR1 is LNHDA and CDR2 SQIVND (reference sequence). The junction had 12 bases not matched to a gene; V was cut back by 4 bases and J by 4 bases. The CDR3 runs to 18 residues. The CDR3 loop is CASSKFGTSGTSGETQYF. In DNA, the CDR3 is TGTGCCAGTAGTAAGTTCGGGACTAGCGGGACAAGTGGAGAGACCCAGTACTTC.

This clonotype was seen at least ten times. V and J are TRBV7-2 and TRBJ2-3, with D hard to call. Germline V CDR1 and CDR2: SGHTA, FQGNSA. The CDR3 has 13 residues. V lost 1 base to trimming and J lost 12 bases, with 14 bases between them. The CDR3 sequence: CASSLVRTSAQYF. The CDR3 DNA is TGTGCCAGCAGCTTAGTAAGGACCTCCGCCCAGTATTTT.

The chain is built from TRBV9 and TRBJ2-3; 11 nucleotides align to TRBD2. Germline CDR1 is SGDLS and CDR2 is YYNGEE. The V and J ends lost 3 bases and 2 bases, in that order; junction bases with no gene match: 2. This CDR3 has 15 residues. As DNA, the CDR3 is TGTGCCAGCAGCGAGGGACTAGCGGTCACAGATACGCAGTATTTT. It yields the protein CASSEGLAVTDTQYF.

This clonotype occurred a few times. This chain uses TRBV14 with TRBJ1-1; 8 bases fit TRBD1. Trimming took 4 bases from V and 1 from J; bases not matched to a gene: 5. Germline CDR1 and CDR2: SGHDN and FVKESK. The CDR3 sequence is 15 residues long. As DNA, the CDR3 is TGTGCCAGCAGCCTCCGGACAGGGCGGAACACTGAAGCTTTCTTT. Translating gives CASSLRTGRNTEAFF. Full variable domain (rest looked up from reference TRBV14 and TRBJ1-1): EAGVTQFPSHSVIEKGQTVTLRCDPISGHDNLYWYRRVMGKEIKFLLHFVKESKQDESGMPNNRFLAERTGGTYSTLKVQPAELEDSGVYFCASSLRTGRNTEAFFGQGTRLTVV.

This clonotype showed up many times. The chain recombines TRBV5-1 with TRBJ2-3; 15 nucleotides line up with TRBD2. The CDR3 has 19 residues. Trimming removed 4 bases from V and 3 bases from J; junction bases left unmatched: 12. Germline loops: CDR1 SGHRS, CDR2 YFSETQ. The CDR3 DNA reads as TGCGCCAGCAGCCACGGACTAGCGGGAGGGCCGAGCGGAACAGATACGCAGTATTTT. Encoded protein: CASSHGLAGGPSGTDTQYF.

The rearrangement joins TRBV27 to TRBJ2-1; D remains ambiguous. The germline V gene encodes CDR1 MNHEY and CDR2 SMNVEV (reference sequence). CDR3 length: 12 residues. V was pared by 6 bases and J by 9 bases, with 12 bases between. The CDR3 sequence: CASRSSLGEQFF. CDR3 DNA: TGTGCCAGCAGATCCTCCTTAGGTGAGCAGTTCTTC.

This clonotype was detected many times. The rearrangement joins TRBV19 to TRBJ2-4, with D possibly TRBD2 on 6 matching bases. The CDR3 length is 16 residues. Germline CDR1 and CDR2: LNHDA and SQIVND (reference sequence). V lost 5 bases to trimming and J lost 0 bases, with 14 bases between them. CDR3 region: CASSPLERVAKNIQYF. In DNA, the CDR3 is TGTGCCAGTAGTCCCCTCGAGCGGGTAGCCAAAAACATTCAGTACTTC.

The chain is built from TRBV7-3 and TRBJ2-1, with a possible D match to TRBD2 (6 bases). The V end lost 8 bases, the J end lost 2 bases, and 16 bases lay between the germline ends. In germline, CDR1 is SGHTA, CDR2 FQGTGA. This CDR3 has 15 residues. The CDR3 here is CASAPGPGAYNEQFF. The DNA for the CDR3 is TGTGCCAGCGCCCCAGGGCCGGGAGCCTACAATGAGCAGTTCTTC.